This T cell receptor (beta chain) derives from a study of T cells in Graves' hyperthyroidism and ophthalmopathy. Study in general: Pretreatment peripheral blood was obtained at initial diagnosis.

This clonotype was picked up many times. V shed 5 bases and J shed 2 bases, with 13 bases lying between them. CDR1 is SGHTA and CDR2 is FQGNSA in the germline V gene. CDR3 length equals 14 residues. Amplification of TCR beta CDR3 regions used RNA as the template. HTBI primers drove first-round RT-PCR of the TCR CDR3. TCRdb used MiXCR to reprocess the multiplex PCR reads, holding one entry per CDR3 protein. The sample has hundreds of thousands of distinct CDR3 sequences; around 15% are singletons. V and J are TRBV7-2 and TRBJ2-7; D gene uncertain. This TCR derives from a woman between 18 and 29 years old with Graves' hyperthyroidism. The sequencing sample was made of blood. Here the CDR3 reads CASSPWTQTYEQYF. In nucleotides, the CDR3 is TGTGCCAGCAGCCCCTGGACCCAGACCTACGAGCAGTACTTC.